This T cell receptor beta chain was identified in a study of blood T cell repertoires in COVID-19. Across the whole study: The United States, Italy and Spain provided the acute and convalescent COVID-19 samples. T cells, B-cell-depleted T cells, or PBMCs supplied cDNA or gDNA.

V gave up 2 bases and J gave up 1 base; unmatched junction bases: 8. The CDR3 length is 17 residues. Germline V gene lookup returns CDR1 SEHNR and CDR2 FQNEAQ (reference sequence). The count of this clone is one. Study processing details: Nucleated cell number was recorded as an estimate derived from reference gene primer amplification. Sequencing was performed with immunoSEQ multiplex PCR; in TCRdb, only in-frame clones are kept and a portion is missing. The DNA gave D and trimming, while V, J and clone size come from that table. The top ten clones hold 5.5% to 8% of a sample with over 200,000 clones, around nine tenths of them seen once.

Sequenced material: peripheral blood. The source is a man in his sixties who had recovered from COVID-19. V usage is TRBV7-9 and J usage is TRBJ2-4, with TRBD2 matching over 7 bases. CDR3 sequence reads: CASSLNGRGVAKNIQYF. Here the CDR3 DNA reads TGTGCCAGCAGCTTAAATGGGAGGGGTGTGGCCAAAAACATTCAGTACTTC.